This record concerns one T cell receptor (beta chain) sequence. These data originate in a study of blood T cell repertoires in COVID-19. Measured with immunoSEQ multiplex PCR; TCRdb has only the in-frame clones, and not every one. The sample holds some 70,000 clones; around 88% are singletons and the top ten take about 6%. The CDR3 is 12 residues long. Trimming pared 5 bases from V and 10 bases from J, leaving 9 bases between. The TCR comes from an older woman with acute or convalescent COVID-19. The specimen sequenced was peripheral blood. The V and J genes are TRBV12-3 or TRBV12-4 and TRBJ1-6, with a tentative D call TRBD1 (6 bases). CDR3 residues: CASSGDTSPLHF. The DNA for the CDR3 is TGTGCCAGCAGTGGGGACACCTCACCCCTCCACTTT.